These T cell receptor beta chains were read from a single sample in a study of cytomegalovirus exposure and HLA in healthy donors. Here immunoSEQ multiplex PCR was the method, and the copy in TCRdb shows in-frame clones only, minus some. The table has roughly 170,000 clones, over 65% seen once. Sequenced material: PBMCs. The source of these receptors is a female donor in good health and CMV-seronegative. CDR3s include the opening cysteine and the closing phenylalanine or tryptophan. D genes are given only for firm matches. Part of the rows lack a size; the others show once, few, many or a class for expanded clones.

v_gene	j_gene	d_gene	abundance	CDR3nt	CDR3aa
TRBV7-9	TRBJ2-7	TRBD2	-	TGTGCCAGCAGCTCTAGCGGGACCTACGAGCAGTACTTC	CASSSSGTYEQYF
TRBV30	TRBJ2-1	TRBD1	-	TGTGCCTGGAGGCCTCCGGGACAGGCCTACAATGAGCAGTTCTTC	CAWRPPGQAYNEQFF
TRBV7-3	TRBJ2-3	-	-	TGTGCCAGCAGCCCAACTAGTTCATCCCGCACAGATACGCAGTATTTT	CASSPTSSSRTDTQYF
TRBV6-5	TRBJ2-7	TRBD1	-	TGTGCCAGCAGTAAGACAGGGCCCTACGAGCAGTACTTC	CASSKTGPYEQYF
TRBV10-3	TRBJ1-5	TRBD1	once	TGTGCCACCTCGGACAGGGGGCATGAGAGCAATCAGCCCCAGCATTTT	CATSDRGHESNQPQHF
TRBV9	TRBJ2-1	TRBD2	-	TGTGCCAGCAGTGGGGGGGGAAGTCCCCACAATGAGCAGTTCTTC	CASSGGGSPHNEQFF
TRBV30	TRBJ2-1	-	few	TGTGCCTGGAGTCCGGGTGGTAATGAGCAGTTCTTC	CAWSPGGNEQFF
TRBV9	TRBJ2-7	TRBD1	-	TGTGCCAGCAGCCAGAGACAGGGGGGAGTCTACGAGCAGTACTTC	CASSQRQGGVYEQYF
TRBV5-6	TRBJ2-2	-	-	TGTGCCAGCACCCTCTTTTCCGGGGAGCTGTTTTTT	CASTLFSGELFF
TRBV11-2	TRBJ1-6	-	-	TGTGCCAGCAGCTTAGCGAGGGCGGATAATTCACCCCTCCACTTT	CASSLARADNSPLHF
TRBV29-1	TRBJ2-2	-	-	TGCAGCGCCCCAGGACAGCTCGGGGAGCTGTTTTTT	CSAPGQLGELFF
TRBV7-9	TRBJ2-5	-	-	TGTGCCAGCAGCTTAGGACTAAGCATGGAGACCCAGTACTTC	CASSLGLSMETQYF
TRBV27	TRBJ1-1	-	-	TGTGCCAGCAGTTTCCCAGGGGTTGGAGCTTTCTTT	CASSFPGVGAFF
TRBV2	TRBJ2-1	-	-	TGTGCCAGCAGCGACAGGTCCTGTGAGTTCTTC	CASSDRSCEFF
TRBV11-1	TRBJ2-2	TRBD2	few	TGTGCCAGCAGCCGTCTAGCGGGGACCGGGGAGCTGTTTTTT	CASSRLAGTGELFF
TRBV7-2	TRBJ1-5	-	-	TGTGCCAGCAGCTTTACGGCAGGGGGCAATCAGCCCCAGCATTTT	CASSFTAGGNQPQHF
TRBV7-9	TRBJ1-2	-	-	TGTGCCAGCAGCCCTCGGACTGCAAGCTATGGCTACACCTTC	CASSPRTASYGYTF
TRBV5-4	TRBJ2-3	TRBD2	once	TGTGCCAGCAGCCCGCCGGGGGGGGAGGATACGCAGTATTTT	CASSPPGGEDTQYF
TRBV28	TRBJ2-7	TRBD2	-	TGTGCCAGCACCTGGGGGGGGGTCGGCTACGAGCAGTACTTC	CASTWGGVGYEQYF
TRBV13	TRBJ2-3	TRBD1	-	TGTGCCAGCAGCTCAAGAGACAGGGGAACCACAGATACGCAGTATTTT	CASSSRDRGTTDTQYF
TRBV27	TRBJ2-5	TRBD2	once	TGTGCCAGCAGTTTAGCGGGGGGGCAAGAGACCCAGTACTTC	CASSLAGGQETQYF
TRBV2	TRBJ2-1	TRBD1	-	TGTGCCAGCAGCGGACAGGGGTCCTACAATGAGCAGTTCTTC	CASSGQGSYNEQFF
TRBV18	TRBJ2-3	TRBD1	-	TGTGCCAGCTCGGGGACAGGGGGCACAGATACGCAGTATTTT	CASSGTGGTDTQYF
TRBV30	TRBJ2-1	-	-	TGTGCCTGGAGTGTGGGGCGTGTGGGGCAGTTCTTC	CAWSVGRVGQFF
TRBV7-2	TRBJ1-4	-	-	TGTGCCAGCAGCGCGTTCTTATCAACTAATGAAAAACTGTTTTTT	CASSAFLSTNEKLFF
TRBV25-1	TRBJ2-5	-	-	TGTGCCAGCAGTGTCCCGGGGTCGCAAGAGACCCAGTACTTC	CASSVPGSQETQYF
TRBV6-1	TRBJ2-7	TRBD2	-	TGTGCCAGCAGTCTTCGGGGGGAATCTTCCGAGCAGTACTTC	CASSLRGESSEQYF
TRBV6-5	TRBJ2-3	-	-	TGTGCCAGCAGTTACAATACCCCAAAGACAGATACGCAGTATTTC	CASSYNTPKTDTQYF
TRBV27	TRBJ2-5	-	few	TGTGCCACTTCGCGGGGGCTACGGGAGACCCAGTACTTC	CATSRGLRETQYF
TRBV7-2	TRBJ1-2	TRBD1	-	TGTGCCAGCAGCCCTAGTCTGTTGAACAGGGGGTCTGGCTACACCTTC	CASSPSLLNRGSGYTF
TRBV7-8	TRBJ2-3	-	-	TGTGCCAGCAGCTGGTCAGGGATTTCTCCAGATACGCAGTATTTT	CASSWSGISPDTQYF
TRBV19	TRBJ2-3	-	-	TGTGCCAGTAGTATAAGGAGGGCAGAGAGCACAGATACGCAGTATTTT	CASSIRRAESTDTQYF
TRBV5-4	TRBJ1-2	-	-	TGTGCCAGCAGCCCATCCTTGACAGCTAACTATGGCTACACCTTC	CASSPSLTANYGYTF
TRBV6-6	TRBJ2-4	-	-	TGTGCCAGCAGTTCAACAGGTCTAGCCAAAAACATTCAGTACTTC	CASSSTGLAKNIQYF
TRBV6-5	TRBJ2-4	TRBD2	-	TGTGCCAGCCGACTAGCGGGAGGGAAAAACATTCAGTACTTC	CASRLAGGKNIQYF
TRBV4-3	TRBJ2-7	-	-	TGCGCCAGCAGTGGAGGTATGGGCTACGAGCAGTACTTC	CASSGGMGYEQYF
TRBV9	TRBJ1-1	-	-	TGTGCCAGCAGCGTAGGAGGGAATAGGAAGAACACTGAAGCTTTCTTT	CASSVGGNRKNTEAFF
TRBV5-1	TRBJ2-7	TRBD2	-	TGCGCCAGCAGCAGCGGGGGAGGAGTCTACGAGCAGTACTTC	CASSSGGGVYEQYF
TRBV6-1	TRBJ2-7	-	-	TGTGCCAGCAGTGAATTTTATTGGAGGACAGAAGAAGGCGAGCAGTACTTC	CASSEFYWRTEEGEQYF
TRBV7-9	TRBJ2-3	-	-	TGTGCCAGCAGCTTAGAGCGGGCAAGCACAGATACGCAGTATTTT	CASSLERASTDTQYF
TRBV29-1	TRBJ1-2	-	few	TGCAGCGGGAGCAGGGCCCTTGGGTATGGCTACACCTTC	CSGSRALGYGYTF